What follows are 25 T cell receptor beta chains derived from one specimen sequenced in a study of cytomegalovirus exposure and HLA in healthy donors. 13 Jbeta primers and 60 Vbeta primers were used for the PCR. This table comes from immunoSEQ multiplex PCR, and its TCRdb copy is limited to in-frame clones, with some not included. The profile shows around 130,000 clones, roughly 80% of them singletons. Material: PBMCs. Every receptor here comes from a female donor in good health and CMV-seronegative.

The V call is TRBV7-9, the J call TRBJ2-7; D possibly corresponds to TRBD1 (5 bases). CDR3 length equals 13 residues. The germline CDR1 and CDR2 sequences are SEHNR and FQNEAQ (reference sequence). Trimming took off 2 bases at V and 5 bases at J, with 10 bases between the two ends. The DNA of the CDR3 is TGTGCCAGCAGCTTATCCACAGGACACGAGCAGTACTTC. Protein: CASSLSTGHEQYF.

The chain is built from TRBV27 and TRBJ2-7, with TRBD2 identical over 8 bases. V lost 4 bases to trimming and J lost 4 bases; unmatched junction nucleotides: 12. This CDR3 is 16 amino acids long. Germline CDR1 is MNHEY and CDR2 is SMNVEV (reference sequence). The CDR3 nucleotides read TGTGCCAGCAGTTCGTCTCCGGCGGGAGGAAGATACGAGCAGTACTTC. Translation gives CASSSSPAGGRYEQYF.

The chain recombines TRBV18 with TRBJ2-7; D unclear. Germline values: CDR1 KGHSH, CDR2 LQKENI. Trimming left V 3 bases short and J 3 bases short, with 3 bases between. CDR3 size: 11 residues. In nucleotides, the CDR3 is TGTGCCAGCTCACCTATCTACGAGCAGTACTTC. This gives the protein CASSPIYEQYF.

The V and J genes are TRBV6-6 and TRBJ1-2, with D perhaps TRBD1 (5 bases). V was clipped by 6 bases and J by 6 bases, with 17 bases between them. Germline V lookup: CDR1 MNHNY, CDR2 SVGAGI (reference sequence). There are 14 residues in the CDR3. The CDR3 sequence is CASSNDRIVDGYTF. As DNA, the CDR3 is TGTGCCAGCAGCAATGACAGAATAGTCGATGGCTACACCTTC.

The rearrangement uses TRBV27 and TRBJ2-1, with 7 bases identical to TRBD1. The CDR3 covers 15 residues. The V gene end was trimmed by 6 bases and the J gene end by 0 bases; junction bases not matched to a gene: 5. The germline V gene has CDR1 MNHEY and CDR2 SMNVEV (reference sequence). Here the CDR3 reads CASRPGQSSYNEQFF. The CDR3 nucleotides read TGTGCCAGCAGACCGGGACAGAGCTCCTACAATGAGCAGTTCTTC.

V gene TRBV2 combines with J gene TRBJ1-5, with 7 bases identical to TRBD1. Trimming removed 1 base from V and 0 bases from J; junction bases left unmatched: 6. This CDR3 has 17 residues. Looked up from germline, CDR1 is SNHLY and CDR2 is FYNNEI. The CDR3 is CASSEGGTVYSNQPQHF. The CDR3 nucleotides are TGTGCCAGCAGTGAAGGGGGGACAGTCTATAGCAATCAGCCCCAGCATTTT.

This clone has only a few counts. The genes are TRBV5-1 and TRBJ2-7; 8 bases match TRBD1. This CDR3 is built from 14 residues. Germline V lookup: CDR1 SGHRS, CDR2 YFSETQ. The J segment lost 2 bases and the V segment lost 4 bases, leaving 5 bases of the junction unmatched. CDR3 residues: CASSPADRAYEQYF. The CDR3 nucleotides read TGCGCCAGCAGCCCGGCGGACAGGGCCTACGAGCAGTACTTC.

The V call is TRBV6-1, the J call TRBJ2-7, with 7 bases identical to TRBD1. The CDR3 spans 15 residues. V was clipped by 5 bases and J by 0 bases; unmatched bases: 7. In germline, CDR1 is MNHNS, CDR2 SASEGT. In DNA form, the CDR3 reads TGTGCCAGCAGTTTACAGGGGTCGAGCTCCTACGAGCAGTACTTC. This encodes CASSLQGSSSYEQYF.

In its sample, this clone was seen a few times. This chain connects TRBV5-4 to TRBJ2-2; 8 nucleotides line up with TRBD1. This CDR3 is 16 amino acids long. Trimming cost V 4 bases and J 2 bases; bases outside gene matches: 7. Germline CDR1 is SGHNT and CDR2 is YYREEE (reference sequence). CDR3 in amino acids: CASSKDRGHNTGELFF. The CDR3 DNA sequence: TGTGCCAGCAGCAAAGACAGGGGCCATAACACCGGGGAGCTGTTTTTT.

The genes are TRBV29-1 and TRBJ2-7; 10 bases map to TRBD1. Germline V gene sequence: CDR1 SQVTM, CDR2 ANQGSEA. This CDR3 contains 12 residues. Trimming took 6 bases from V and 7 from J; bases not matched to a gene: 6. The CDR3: CSVGDRGREQYF. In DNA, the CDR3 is TGCAGCGTCGGGGACAGGGGCAGAGAGCAGTACTTC.

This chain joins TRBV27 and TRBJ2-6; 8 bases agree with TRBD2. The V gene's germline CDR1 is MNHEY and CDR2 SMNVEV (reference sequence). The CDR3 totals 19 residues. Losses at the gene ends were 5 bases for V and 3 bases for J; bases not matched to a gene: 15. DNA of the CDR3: TGTGCCAGCAGTCCCCCGCGGGGGGCAATTTCGTATGGGGCCAACGTCCTGACTTTC. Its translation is CASSPPRGAISYGANVLTF.

Here the CDR3 DNA reads TGTGCCAGCAGCCGACGTGGGGCTGCAGTAACTAATGAAAAACTGTTTTTT. Translated: CASSRRGAAVTNEKLFF. The V call is TRBV7-6, the J call TRBJ1-4, with D possibly being TRBD1 (5 bases). The CDR3 sequence is 17 residues long. Germline assignment: CDR1 SGHVS and CDR2 FNYEAQ. The V end was cut by 5 bases, the J end by 1 base, with 17 bases between.

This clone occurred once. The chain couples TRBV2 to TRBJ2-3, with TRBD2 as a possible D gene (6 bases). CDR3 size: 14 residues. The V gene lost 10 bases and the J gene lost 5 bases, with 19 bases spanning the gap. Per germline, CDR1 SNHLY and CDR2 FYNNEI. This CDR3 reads CATRDLSGRDTQYF. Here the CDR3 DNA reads TGTGCCACCCGGGACTTAAGCGGGCGAGATACGCAGTATTTT.

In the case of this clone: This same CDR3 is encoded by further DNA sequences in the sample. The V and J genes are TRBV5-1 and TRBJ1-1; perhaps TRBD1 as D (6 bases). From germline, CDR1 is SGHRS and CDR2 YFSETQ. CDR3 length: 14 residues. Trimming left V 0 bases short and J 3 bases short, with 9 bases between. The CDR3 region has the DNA TGCGCCAGCAGCTTGGGCCAGGGGTACACTGAAGCTTTCTTT. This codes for CASSLGQGYTEAFF.

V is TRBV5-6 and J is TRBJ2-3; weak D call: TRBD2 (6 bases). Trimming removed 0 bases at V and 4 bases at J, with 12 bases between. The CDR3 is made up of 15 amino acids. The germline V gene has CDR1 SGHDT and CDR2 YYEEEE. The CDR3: CASSLGPGEADTQYF. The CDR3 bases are TGTGCCAGCAGCTTGGGACCTGGGGAGGCAGATACGCAGTATTTT.

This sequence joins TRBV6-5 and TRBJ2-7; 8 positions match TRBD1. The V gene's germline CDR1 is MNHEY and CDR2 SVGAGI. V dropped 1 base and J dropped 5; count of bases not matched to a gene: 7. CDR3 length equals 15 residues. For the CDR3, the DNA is TGTGCCAGCAGTTACTTAGGACAGGGTGTAGACGAGCAGTACTTC. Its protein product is CASSYLGQGVDEQYF.

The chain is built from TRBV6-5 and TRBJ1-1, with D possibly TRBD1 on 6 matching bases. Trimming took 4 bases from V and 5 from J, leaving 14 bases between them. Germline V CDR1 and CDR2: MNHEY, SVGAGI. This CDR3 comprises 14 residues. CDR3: CASSWTAVGTEAFF. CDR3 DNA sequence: TGTGCCAGCAGTTGGACAGCCGTGGGGACTGAAGCTTTCTTT.

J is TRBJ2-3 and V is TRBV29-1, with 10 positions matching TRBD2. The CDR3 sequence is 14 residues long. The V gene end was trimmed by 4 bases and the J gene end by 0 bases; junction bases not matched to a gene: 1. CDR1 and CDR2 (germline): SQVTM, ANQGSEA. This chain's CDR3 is CSVAGLASTDTQYF. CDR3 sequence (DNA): TGCAGCGTTGCGGGACTAGCGAGCACAGATACGCAGTATTTT.

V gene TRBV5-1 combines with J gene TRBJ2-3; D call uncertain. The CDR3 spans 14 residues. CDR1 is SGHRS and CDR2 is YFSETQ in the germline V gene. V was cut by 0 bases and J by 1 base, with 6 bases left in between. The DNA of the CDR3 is TGCGCCAGCAGCTTGGATGAGGGCACAGATACGCAGTATTTT. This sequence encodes CASSLDEGTDTQYF.

The CDR3 DNA sequence: TGTGCCAGCAGTGAAGGACAGGGATCAGATACGCAGTATTTT. Amino acids: CASSEGQGSDTQYF. The rearrangement joins TRBV6-4 to TRBJ2-3; 8 bases map to TRBD1. This CDR3 comprises 14 residues. The trim removed 3 bases at V and 4 bases at J, leaving 3 bases unmatched. Germline V gives CDR1 MRHNA, CDR2 SNTAGT.

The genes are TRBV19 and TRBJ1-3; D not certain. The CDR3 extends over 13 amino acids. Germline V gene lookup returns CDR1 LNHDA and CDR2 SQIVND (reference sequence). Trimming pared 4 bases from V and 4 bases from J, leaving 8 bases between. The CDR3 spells CASSSPHGNTIYF. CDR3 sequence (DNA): TGTGCCAGTAGTAGTCCACACGGAAACACCATATATTTT.

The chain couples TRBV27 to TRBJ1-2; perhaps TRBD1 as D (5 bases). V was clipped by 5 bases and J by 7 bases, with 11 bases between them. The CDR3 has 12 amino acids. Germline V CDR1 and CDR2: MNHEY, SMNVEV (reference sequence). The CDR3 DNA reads TGTGCCAGCAGTGGGCCAGGGTCTGGCTACACCTTC. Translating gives CASSGPGSGYTF.

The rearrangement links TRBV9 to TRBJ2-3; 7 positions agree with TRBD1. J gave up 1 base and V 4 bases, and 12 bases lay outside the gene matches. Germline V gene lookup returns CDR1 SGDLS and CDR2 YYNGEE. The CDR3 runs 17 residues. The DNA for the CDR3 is TGTGCCAGCAGCCCGAAACAGGGGCCTCCCCGCACAGATACGCAGTATTTT. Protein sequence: CASSPKQGPPRTDTQYF.

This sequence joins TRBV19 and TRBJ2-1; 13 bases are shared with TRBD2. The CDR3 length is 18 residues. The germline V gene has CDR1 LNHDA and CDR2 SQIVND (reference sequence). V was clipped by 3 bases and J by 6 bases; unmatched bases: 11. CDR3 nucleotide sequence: TGTGCCAGTAGTATTTTACTAGCGGGAGGGCCGAGTTCCAATGAGCAGTTCTTC. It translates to CASSILLAGGPSSNEQFF.

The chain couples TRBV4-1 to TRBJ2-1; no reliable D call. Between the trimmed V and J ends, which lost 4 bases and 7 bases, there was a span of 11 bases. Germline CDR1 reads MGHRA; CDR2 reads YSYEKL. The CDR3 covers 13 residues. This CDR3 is CASSPTQANEQFF. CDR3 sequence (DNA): TGCGCCAGCAGCCCGACCCAGGCTAATGAGCAGTTCTTC.